A single T cell receptor (beta chain) is shown here with its context. The antigen is undetermined. CDR3 size: 14 residues. The V and J ends lost 3 bases and 7 bases respectively, with 15 bases between them. The record originates from a study of identical twins. Findings and caveats of the study: High-abundance cord blood beta clonotypes had fewer insertions; memory repertoires showed none. Conclusions leaned on cross-sectional statistical analysis and did not track the same donors over time. Model-predicted out-of-frame TCR alpha sharing fell below observed values in monozygotic twins. There is a chance that invariant MAIT and iNKT cells partially muddied zero-insertion analyses.

In TCRdb, the 5' RACE reads were re-called with MiXCR into one record per CDR3 protein. Of under 800,000 distinct CDR3 sequences listed, about 20% are singletons. A further study also used this sample, focusing on T cells expressing NK-cell markers.

The rearrangement uses TRBV12-3 or TRBV12-4 and TRBJ1-2; no definite D call. This clonotype was obtained from a woman younger than 35 in good health. The sample comprised PBMCs. CDR3 sequence reads: CASSFGGYQSGYTF. The DNA for the CDR3 is TGTGCCAGCAGTTTTGGAGGATATCAGAGTGGCTACACCTTC.